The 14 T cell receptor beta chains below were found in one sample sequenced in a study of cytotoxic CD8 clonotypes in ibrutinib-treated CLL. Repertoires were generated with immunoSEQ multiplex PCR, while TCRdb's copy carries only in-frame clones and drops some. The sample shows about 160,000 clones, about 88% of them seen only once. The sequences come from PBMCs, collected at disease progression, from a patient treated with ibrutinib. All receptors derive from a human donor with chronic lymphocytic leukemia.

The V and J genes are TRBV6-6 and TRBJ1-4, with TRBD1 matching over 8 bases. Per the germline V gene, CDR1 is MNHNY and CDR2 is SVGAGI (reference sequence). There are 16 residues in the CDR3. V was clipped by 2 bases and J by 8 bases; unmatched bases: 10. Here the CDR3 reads CASSYAVGQGNEKLFF. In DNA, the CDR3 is TGTGCCAGCAGTTACGCCGTCGGACAGGGAAACGAAAAACTGTTTTTT.

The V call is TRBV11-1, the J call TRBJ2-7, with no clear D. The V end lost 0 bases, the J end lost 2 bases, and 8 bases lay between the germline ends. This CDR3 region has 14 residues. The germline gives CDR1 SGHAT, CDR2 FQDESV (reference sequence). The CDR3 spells CASSLALGTYEQYF. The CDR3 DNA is TGTGCCAGCAGCTTAGCGCTAGGGACCTACGAGCAGTACTTC.

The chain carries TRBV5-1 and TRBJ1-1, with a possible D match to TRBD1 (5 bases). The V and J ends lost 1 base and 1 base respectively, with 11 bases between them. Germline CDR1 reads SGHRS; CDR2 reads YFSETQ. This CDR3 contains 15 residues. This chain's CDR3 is CASSLSGQGNTEAFF. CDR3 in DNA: TGCGCCAGCAGCTTGAGTGGGCAGGGGAACACTGAAGCTTTCTTT.

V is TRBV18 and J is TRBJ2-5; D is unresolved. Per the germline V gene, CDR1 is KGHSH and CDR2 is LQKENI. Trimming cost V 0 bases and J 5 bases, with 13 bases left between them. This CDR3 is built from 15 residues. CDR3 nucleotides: TGTGCCAGCTCACCACCGGTTTCCGGGTTGGAGACCCAGTACTTC. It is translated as CASSPPVSGLETQYF.

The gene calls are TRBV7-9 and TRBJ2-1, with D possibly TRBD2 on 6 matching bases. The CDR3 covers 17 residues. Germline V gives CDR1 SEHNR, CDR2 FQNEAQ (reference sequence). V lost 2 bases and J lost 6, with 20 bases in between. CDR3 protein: CASSLRVDGRDPNEQFF. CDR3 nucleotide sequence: TGTGCCAGCAGCTTAAGGGTGGACGGGAGAGACCCCAATGAGCAGTTCTTC.

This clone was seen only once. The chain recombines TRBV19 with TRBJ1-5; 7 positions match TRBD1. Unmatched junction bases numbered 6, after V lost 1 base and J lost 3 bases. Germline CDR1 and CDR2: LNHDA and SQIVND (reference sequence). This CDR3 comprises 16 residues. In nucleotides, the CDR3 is TGTGCCAGTAGTATAGCGGTAGGGGGCCACAATCAGCCCCAGCATTTT. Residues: CASSIAVGGHNQPQHF.

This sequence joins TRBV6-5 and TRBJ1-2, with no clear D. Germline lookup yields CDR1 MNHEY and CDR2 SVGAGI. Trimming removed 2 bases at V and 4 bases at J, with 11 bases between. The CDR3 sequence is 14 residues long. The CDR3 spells CASSYVAGGYGYTF. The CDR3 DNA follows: TGTGCCAGCAGTTACGTCGCAGGAGGCTATGGCTACACCTTC.

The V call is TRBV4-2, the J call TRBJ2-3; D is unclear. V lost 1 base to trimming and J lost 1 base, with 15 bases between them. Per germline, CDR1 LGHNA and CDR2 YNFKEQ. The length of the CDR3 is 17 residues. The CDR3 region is CASSQGTTIVGTDTQYF. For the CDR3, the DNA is TGTGCCAGCAGCCAAGGGACGACGATAGTGGGCACAGATACGCAGTATTTT.

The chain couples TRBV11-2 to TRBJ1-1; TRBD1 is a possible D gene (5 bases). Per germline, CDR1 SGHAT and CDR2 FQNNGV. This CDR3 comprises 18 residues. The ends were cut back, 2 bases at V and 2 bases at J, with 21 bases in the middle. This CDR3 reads CASSLRGRYALFNTEAFF. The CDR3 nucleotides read TGTGCCAGCAGCTTACGGGGCAGATACGCCCTCTTTAACACTGAAGCTTTCTTT.

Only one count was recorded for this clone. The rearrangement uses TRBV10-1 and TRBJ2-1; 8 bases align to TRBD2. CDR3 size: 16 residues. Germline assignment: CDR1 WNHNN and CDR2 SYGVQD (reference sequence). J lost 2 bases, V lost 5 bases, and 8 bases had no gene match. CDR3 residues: CASSPEAGVPYNEQFF. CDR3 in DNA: TGCGCCAGCAGTCCTGAAGCGGGAGTACCCTACAATGAGCAGTTCTTC.

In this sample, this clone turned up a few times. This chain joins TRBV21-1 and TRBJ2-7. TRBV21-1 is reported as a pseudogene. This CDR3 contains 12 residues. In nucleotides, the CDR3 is TGTGCCAGCAGCAAGACGTCCTACGAGCAGTACTTC. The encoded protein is CASSKTSYEQYF.

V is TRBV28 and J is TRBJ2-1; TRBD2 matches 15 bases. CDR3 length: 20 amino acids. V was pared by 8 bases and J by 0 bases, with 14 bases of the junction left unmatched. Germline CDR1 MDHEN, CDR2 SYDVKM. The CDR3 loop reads CASGRTGLAGGPGSYNEQFF. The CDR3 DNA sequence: TGTGCCAGCGGACGTACCGGACTAGCGGGAGGGCCAGGCTCCTACAATGAGCAGTTCTTC.

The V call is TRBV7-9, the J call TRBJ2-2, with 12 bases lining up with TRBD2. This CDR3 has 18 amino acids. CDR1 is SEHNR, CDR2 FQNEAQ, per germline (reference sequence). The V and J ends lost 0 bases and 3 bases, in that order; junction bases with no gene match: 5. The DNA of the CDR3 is TGTGCCAGCAGCTTAGCGCTAGCGGGAGGGGATTACACCGGGGAGCTGTTTTTT. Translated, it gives CASSLALAGGDYTGELFF. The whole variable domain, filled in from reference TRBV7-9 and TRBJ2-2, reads DTGVSQNPRHKITKRGQNVTFRCDPISEHNRLYWYRQTLGQGPEFLTYFQNEAQLEKSRLLSDRFSAERPKGSFSTLEIQRTEQGDSAMYLCASSLALAGGDYTGELFFGEGSRLTVL.

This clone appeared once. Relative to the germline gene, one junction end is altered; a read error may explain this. Here the CDR3 DNA reads TGTGCCAGTAGTGGTCAGACCAGAGGACAGGGGGGAACTGGAGCTTTCTTT. This translates into CASSGQTRGQGGTGAFF. The chain recombines TRBV19 with TRBJ1-1; 10 positions agree with TRBD1. Germline loops: CDR1 LNHDA, CDR2 SQIVND (reference sequence). This CDR3 region has 17 residues.